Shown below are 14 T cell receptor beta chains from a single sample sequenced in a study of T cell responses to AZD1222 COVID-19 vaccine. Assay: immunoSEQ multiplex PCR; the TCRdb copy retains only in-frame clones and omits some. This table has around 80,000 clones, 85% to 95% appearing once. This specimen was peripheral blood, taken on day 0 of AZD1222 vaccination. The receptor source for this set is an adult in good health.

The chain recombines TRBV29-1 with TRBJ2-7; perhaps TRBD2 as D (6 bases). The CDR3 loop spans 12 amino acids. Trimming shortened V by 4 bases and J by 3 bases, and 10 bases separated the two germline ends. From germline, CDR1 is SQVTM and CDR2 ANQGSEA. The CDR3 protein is CSVGFGGYEQYF. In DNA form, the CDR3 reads TGCAGCGTTGGCTTCGGGGGCTACGAGCAGTACTTC.

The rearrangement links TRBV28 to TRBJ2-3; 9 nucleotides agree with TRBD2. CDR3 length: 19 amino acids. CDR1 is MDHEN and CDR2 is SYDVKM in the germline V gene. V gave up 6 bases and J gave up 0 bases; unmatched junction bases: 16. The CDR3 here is CASSLPPRESGGSTDTQYF. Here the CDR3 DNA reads TGTGCCAGCAGCCTACCCCCGCGGGAAAGCGGGGGGAGCACAGATACGCAGTATTTT. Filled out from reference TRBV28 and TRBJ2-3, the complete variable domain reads DVKVTQSSRYLVKRTGEKVFLECVQDMDHENMFWYRQDPGLGLRLIYFSYDVKMKEKGDIPEGYSVSREKKERFSLILESASTNQTSMYLCASSLPPRESGGSTDTQYFGPGTRLTVL.

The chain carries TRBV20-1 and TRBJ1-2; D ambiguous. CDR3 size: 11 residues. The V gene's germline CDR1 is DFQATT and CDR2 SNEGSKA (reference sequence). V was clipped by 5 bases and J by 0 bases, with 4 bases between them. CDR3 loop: CSAGSNYGYTF. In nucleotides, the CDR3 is TGCAGTGCTGGATCTAACTATGGCTACACCTTC.

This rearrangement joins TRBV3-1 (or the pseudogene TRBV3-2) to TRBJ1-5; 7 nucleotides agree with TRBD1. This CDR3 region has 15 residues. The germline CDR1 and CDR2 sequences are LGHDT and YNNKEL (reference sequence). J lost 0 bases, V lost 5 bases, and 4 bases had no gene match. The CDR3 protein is CASSAGGSSNQPQHF. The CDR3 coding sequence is TGTGCCAGCAGCGCAGGGGGGTCTAGCAATCAGCCCCAGCATTTT.

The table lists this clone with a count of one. The CDR3 loop is CASSPGLAGRPVEQYF. For the CDR3, the DNA is TGTGCCAGCAGCCCCGGACTAGCGGGGCGGCCCGTGGAGCAGTACTTC. The chain has TRBV12-1 and TRBJ2-7; the table names TRBD2, a call not compared with the DNA. TRBV12-1 is noted as a pseudogene. The length of the CDR3 is 16 residues.

Here the CDR3 reads CASSFLAGGSFSTDTQYF. CDR3 sequence (DNA): TGTGCCAGCAGTTTCCTAGCGGGGGGGTCCTTTAGCACAGATACGCAGTATTTT. The chain joins TRBV27 to TRBJ2-3; 12 bases align to TRBD2. Trimming cost V 3 bases and J 0 bases; bases outside gene matches: 7. This CDR3 comprises 18 residues. Per the germline V gene, CDR1 is MNHEY and CDR2 is SMNVEV (reference sequence).

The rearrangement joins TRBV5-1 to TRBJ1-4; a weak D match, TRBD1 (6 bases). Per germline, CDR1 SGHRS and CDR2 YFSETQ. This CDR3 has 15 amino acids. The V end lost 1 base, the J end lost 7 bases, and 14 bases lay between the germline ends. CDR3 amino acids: CASSLNSGDGEKLFF. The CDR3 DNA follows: TGCGCCAGCAGCTTGAATTCAGGGGATGGTGAAAAACTGTTTTTT. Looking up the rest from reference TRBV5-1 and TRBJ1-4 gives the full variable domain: KAGVTQTPRYLIKTRGQQVTLSCSPISGHRSVSWYQQTPGQGLQFLFEYFSETQRNKGNFPGRFSGRQFSNSRSEMNVSTLELGDSALYLCASSLNSGDGEKLFFGSGTQLSVL.

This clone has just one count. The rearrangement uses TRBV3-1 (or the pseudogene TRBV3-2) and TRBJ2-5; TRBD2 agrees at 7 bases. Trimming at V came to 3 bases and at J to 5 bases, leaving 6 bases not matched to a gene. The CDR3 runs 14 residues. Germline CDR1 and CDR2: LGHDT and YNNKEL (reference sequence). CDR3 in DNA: TGTGCCAGCAGCCACTGGGGGGGTTGGGAGACCCAGTACTTC. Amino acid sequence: CASSHWGGWETQYF.

The CDR3 region is CASSEGAGGAFF. In DNA, the CDR3 is TGTGCCAGCAGTGAAGGGGCCGGGGGAGCTTTCTTT. The rearrangement links TRBV28 to TRBJ1-1, with a possible D match to TRBD1 (5 bases). With 5 bases removed from V and 10 bases from J, the gap between germline ends came to 14 bases. Germline V lookup: CDR1 MDHEN, CDR2 SYDVKM. CDR3 length: 12 residues.

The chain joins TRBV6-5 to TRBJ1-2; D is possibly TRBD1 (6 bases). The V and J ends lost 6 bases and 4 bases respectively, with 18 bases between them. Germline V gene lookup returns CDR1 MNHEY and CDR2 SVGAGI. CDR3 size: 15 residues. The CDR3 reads CASRKSQGISYGYTF. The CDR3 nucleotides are TGTGCCAGCAGAAAATCTCAGGGGATCTCCTATGGCTACACCTTC.

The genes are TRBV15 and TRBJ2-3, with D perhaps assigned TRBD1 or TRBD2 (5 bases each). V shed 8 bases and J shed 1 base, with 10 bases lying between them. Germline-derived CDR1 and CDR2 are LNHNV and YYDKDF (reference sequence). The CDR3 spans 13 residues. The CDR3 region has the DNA TGTGCCACCTCAGTGGGGGGCACAGATACGCAGTATTTT. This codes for CATSVGGTDTQYF.

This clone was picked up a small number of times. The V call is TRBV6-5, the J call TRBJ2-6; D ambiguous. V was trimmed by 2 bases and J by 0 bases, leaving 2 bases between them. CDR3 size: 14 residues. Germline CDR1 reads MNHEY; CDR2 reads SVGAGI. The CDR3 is CASSYHSGANVLTF. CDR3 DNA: TGTGCCAGCAGTTACCACTCTGGGGCCAACGTCCTGACTTTC.

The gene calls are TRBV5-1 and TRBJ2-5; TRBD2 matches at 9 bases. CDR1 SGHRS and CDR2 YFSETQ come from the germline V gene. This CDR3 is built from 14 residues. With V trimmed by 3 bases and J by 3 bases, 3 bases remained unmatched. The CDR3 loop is CASSYSSGEETQYF. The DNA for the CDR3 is TGCGCCAGCAGCTACTCTAGCGGGGAAGAGACCCAGTACTTC.

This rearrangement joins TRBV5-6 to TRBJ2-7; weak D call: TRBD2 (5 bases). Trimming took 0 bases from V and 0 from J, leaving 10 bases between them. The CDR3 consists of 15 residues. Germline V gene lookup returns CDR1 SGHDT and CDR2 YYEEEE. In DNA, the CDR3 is TGTGCCAGCAGCTTGGAGCGGAGAAACTCCTACGAGCAGTACTTC. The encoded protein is CASSLERRNSYEQYF.